This T cell receptor (beta chain) was captured by sequencing in a study of cytomegalovirus exposure and HLA in healthy donors. Study context: An analysis done earlier identified 95 million to 140 million unique TCR beta sequences from approximately 200 million T cells. Of fewer than 450 genotyped donors, roughly 81% clustered with self-reported Caucasian donors.

The primer mix had 60 Vbeta and 13 Jbeta primers. The repertoire was sequenced with immunoSEQ multiplex PCR; TCRdb's copy has only in-frame clones and lacks some. The table has roughly 130,000 clones, roughly 8.3% seen once. Sequenced input: PBMCs. The sequence derives from a man aged 35-49 years in good health and CMV-seronegative.

Here the CDR3 reads CASSLGLADQETQYF. CDR3 DNA sequence: TGTGCCAGCAGCTTGGGACTAGCGGATCAAGAGACCCAGTACTTC. V usage is TRBV5-6 and J usage is TRBJ2-5; TRBD2 agrees at 9 bases. V shed 0 bases, J shed 2 bases, and the junction held 2 bases outside the gene matches. Germline CDR1 is SGHDT and CDR2 is YYEEEE. The CDR3 extends over 15 amino acids. The entire variable domain, with the rest obtained from reference TRBV5-6 and TRBJ2-5, is as follows: DAGVTQSPTHLIKTRGQQVTLRCSPKSGHDTVSWYQQALGQGPQFIFQYYEEEERQRGNFPDRFSGHQFPNYSSELNVNALLLGDSALYLCASSLGLADQETQYFGPGTRLLVL.